This TCR beta chain was identified during a study of blood T cell repertoires in COVID-19. Study at large: Whether acute or convalescent, the COVID-19 samples came from the United States, Italy and Spain. PBMCs, B-cell-depleted T cells, or T cells were the source of the cDNA or gDNA that made up the material.

Generated by immunoSEQ multiplex PCR, the TCRdb table keeps only in-frame clones and is missing some. The table lists over 350,000 clones, around 89% of them singletons. The CDR3 is 14 residues long. Germline loops: CDR1 KGHSH, CDR2 LQKENI. J was trimmed by 2 bases and V by 3 bases; bases with no gene match: 4. Sequencing used peripheral blood. This receptor was taken from a woman aged 25-40 years with acute or convalescent COVID-19. The chain combines TRBV18 with TRBJ2-7, with 7 positions matching TRBD1. The CDR3 reads CASSPGTATYEQYF. The CDR3, as DNA: TGTGCCAGCTCACCTGGGACAGCTACCTACGAGCAGTACTTC. Supplemented by reference TRBV18 and TRBJ2-7, the full variable domain reads NAGVMQNPRHLVRRRGQEARLRCSPMKGHSHVYWYRQLPEEGLKFMVYLQKENIIDESGMPKERFSAEFPKEGPSILRIQQVVRGDSAAYFCASSPGTATYEQYFGPGTRLTVT.